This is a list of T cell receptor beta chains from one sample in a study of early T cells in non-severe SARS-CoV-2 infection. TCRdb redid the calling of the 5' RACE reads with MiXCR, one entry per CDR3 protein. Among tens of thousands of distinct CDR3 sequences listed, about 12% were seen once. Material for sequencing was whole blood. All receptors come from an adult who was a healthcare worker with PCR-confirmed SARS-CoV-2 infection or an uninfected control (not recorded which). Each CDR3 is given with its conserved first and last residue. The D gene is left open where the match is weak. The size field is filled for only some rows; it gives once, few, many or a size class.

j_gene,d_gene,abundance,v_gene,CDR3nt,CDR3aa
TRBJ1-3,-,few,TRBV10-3,TGTGCCATCAGGGAATCGGGACTGGATTCTGGAAACACCATATATTTT,CAIRESGLDSGNTIYF
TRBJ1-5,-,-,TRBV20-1,TGCAGTGCTAGAGGGCAGCTGGGAAGGGAGCCCCAGCATTTT,CSARGQLGREPQHF
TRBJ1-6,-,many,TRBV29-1,TGCAGCGTGTCGGGGGAAACGTTAACTTCAGGTTCACCCCTCCACTTT,CSVSGETLTSGSPLHF
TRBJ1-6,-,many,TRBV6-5,TGTGCCAGCAGTCCGGGGGGGGTGATGGGTTCACCCCTCCACTTT,CASSPGGVMGSPLHF
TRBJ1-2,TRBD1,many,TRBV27,TGTGCCAGCGGACCGGGACAGGGGCGTCCCATCTATGGCTACACCTTC,CASGPGQGRPIYGYTF
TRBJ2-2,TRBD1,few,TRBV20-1,TGCAGTGCTAGAGAACCAGGGGGCGCCACCGGGGAGCTGTTTTTT,CSAREPGGATGELFF
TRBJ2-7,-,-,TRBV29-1,TGCAGTGAGGGTTCCTGGCGCGAGCAGTACTTC,CSEGSWREQYF
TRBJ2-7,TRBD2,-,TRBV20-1,TGCAGTGGTGTTGCAGCGGGAGGCTACGAGCAGTACTTC,CSGVAAGGYEQYF
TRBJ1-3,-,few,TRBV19,TGTGCCAGTAGTCAATCAAGAGTAATTGGAAACACCATATATTTT,CASSQSRVIGNTIYF
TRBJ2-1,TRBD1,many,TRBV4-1,TGCGCCAGCAGCCAAGGCTGGACAGGGGTCTACAATGAGCAGTTCTTC,CASSQGWTGVYNEQFF
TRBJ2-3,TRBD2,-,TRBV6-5,TGTGCCAGCAGTCAGACTAGCGGGAGGGCAGATACGCAGTATTTT,CASSQTSGRADTQYF
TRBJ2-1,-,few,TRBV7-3,TGTGCCAGCAGCTTGGACACGGGCGCCTACAATGAGCAGTTCTTC,CASSLDTGAYNEQFF
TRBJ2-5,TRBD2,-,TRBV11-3,TGTGCCAGCAGACCGGGACTAGCGGTCCAAGAGACCCAGTACTTC,CASRPGLAVQETQYF
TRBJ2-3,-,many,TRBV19,TGTGCCAGTAGTATAACCCTTTACACAGATACGCAGTATTTT,CASSITLYTDTQYF
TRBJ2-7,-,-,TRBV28,TGTGCCAGCAGTCCCCATGGGGTGGGCTACGAGCAGTACTTC,CASSPHGVGYEQYF
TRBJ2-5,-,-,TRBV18,TGTGCCAGCTCACCACTAGACTCCACAGAGACCCAGTACTTC,CASSPLDSTETQYF
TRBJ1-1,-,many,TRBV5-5,TGTGCCAGCAGCTTGTTTAGCGGGGGCGTGGGCACTGAAGCTTTCTTT,CASSLFSGGVGTEAFF
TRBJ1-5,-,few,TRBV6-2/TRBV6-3,TGTGCCACAGCAGTATCGATTCGGGGGGTACGTGCGCCCCAGCATTTT,CATAVSIRGVRAPQHF
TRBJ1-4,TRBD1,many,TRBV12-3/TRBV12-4,TGTGCCAGCAGGCGGGGACAGGAGAATGAAAAACTGTTTTTT,CASRRGQENEKLFF
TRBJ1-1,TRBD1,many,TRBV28,TGTGCCAGCAGTTACAGGGGAGTGCGGAACACTGAAGCTTTCTTT,CASSYRGVRNTEAFF
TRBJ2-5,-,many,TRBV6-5,TGTGCCAGCAGTTACCTCTATCGACAGGATCGGGAGACCCAGTACTTC,CASSYLYRQDRETQYF
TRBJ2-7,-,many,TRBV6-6,TGTGCCAGCAGTTACTCGATTCCCGGCGAGCAGTACTTC,CASSYSIPGEQYF
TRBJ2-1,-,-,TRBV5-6,TGTGCCAGCAGCTTGGAGTGGGGTCCCTACAATGAGCAGTTCTTC,CASSLEWGPYNEQFF
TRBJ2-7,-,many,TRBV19,TGTGCCAGTAGTCCCTCAGGGGCTGGGGAGCAGTACTTC,CASSPSGAGEQYF
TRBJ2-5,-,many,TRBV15,TGTGCCACCAGCGACAGGAACCAAGAGACCCAGTACTTC,CATSDRNQETQYF
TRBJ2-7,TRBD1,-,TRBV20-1,TGCAGTGCTAGAGCGGACAGGGAGCAGTACTTC,CSARADREQYF
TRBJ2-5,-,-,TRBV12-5,TGTGCTAGTGGTTCAAAAGAGACCCAGTACTTC,CASGSKETQYF
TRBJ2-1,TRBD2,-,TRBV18,TGTGCCAGCTCACCACCGAAACTAGCGGTGGTCAATGAGCAGTTCTTC,CASSPPKLAVVNEQFF
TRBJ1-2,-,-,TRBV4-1,TGCGCCAGCAGCCAAGATACTGGAAATGGCTACACCTTC,CASSQDTGNGYTF
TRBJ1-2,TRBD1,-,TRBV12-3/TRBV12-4,TGTGCCAGCAGGCCGGGACAGGGGGCAGTCTATGGCTACACCTTC,CASRPGQGAVYGYTF
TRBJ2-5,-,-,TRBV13,TGTGCCAGCAGCTTAGGAGGGACCCAGTACTTC,CASSLGGTQYF
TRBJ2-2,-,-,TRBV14,TGTGCCAGCAGCTACCGGCGGGACATAGGCACCGGGGAGCTGTTTTTT,CASSYRRDIGTGELFF
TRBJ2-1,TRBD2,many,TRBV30,TGTGCCTGGAACCGCGGGGGCTCCTACAATGAGCAGTTCTTC,CAWNRGGSYNEQFF
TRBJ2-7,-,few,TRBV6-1,TGTGCCAGCAGTGAAGTGGGGAGCTCCTACGAGCAGTACTTC,CASSEVGSSYEQYF
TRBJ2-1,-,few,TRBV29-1,TGCAGCGCCTCCCGGGACAATGAGCAGTTCTTC,CSASRDNEQFF
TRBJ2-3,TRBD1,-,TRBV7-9,TGTGCCAGCAGCTTTCTCCGGGGACAGGACTCAGATACGCAGTATTTT,CASSFLRGQDSDTQYF
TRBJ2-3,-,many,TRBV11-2,TGTGCCACCAGCCGCTACGGGGCCACCAGCGATACGCAGTATTTT,CATSRYGATSDTQYF
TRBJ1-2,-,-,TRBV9,TGTGCCAGCAGCCCATCGACAGAGACCTATGGCTACACCTTC,CASSPSTETYGYTF
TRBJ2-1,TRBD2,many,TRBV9,TGTGCCAGCCAAAAGGCCGCTAGCGGGAGAAATGAGCAGTTCTTC,CASQKAASGRNEQFF
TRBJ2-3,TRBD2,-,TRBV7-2,TGTGCCAGCAGCTCCTCCGGGACTAGCGGGAGGTCGGTAGATACGCAGTATTTT,CASSSSGTSGRSVDTQYF
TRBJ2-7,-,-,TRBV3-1,TGTGCCAGCAGCCCGCCGGGACAAAACGAGCAGTACTTC,CASSPPGQNEQYF
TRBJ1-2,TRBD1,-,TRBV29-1,TGCAGCGCCGAGGGGGCCTATGGCTACACCTTC,CSAEGAYGYTF
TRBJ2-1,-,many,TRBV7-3,TGTGCCAGCAGCTTAACTCCCCAGGTGGGTGAGCAGTTCTTC,CASSLTPQVGEQFF
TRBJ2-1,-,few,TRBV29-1,TGCAGCGGGGGACCTAGAAATTACAATGAGCAGTTCTTC,CSGGPRNYNEQFF
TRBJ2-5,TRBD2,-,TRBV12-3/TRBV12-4,TGTGCCAGCAGTCCACAACTAGCGGGGGAGAGAGAGACCCAGTACTTC,CASSPQLAGERETQYF
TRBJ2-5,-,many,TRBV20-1,TGCAGTGCTAGGCTGACAGAGAGGACCCAGTACTTC,CSARLTERTQYF
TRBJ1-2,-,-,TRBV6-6,TGTGCCAGCAGCGCAGACAGAGCATATGGCTACACCTTC,CASSADRAYGYTF
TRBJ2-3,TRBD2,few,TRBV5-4,TGTGCCAGCAGCTTGTTTAGCGGGGGCCTTAGCACAGATACGCAGTATTTT,CASSLFSGGLSTDTQYF
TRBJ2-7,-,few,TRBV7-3,TGTGCCAGCAGCTTAGACGGGGCCTCCTACGAGCAGTACTTC,CASSLDGASYEQYF
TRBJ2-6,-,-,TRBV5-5,TGTGCCAGCAGCCCTCGGGGGCAGTCTGGGGCCAGCGTCCTGACTTTC,CASSPRGQSGASVLTF
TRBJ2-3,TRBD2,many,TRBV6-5,TGTGCCAGCAGTTCGACTAGCGGGGGGGCCGATACGCAGTATTTT,CASSSTSGGADTQYF
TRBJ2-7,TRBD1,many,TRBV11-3,TGTGCCAGCAGCTCCCGGGACAGTAACTACGAGCAGTACTTC,CASSSRDSNYEQYF
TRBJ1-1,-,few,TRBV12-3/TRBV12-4,TGTGCCAGCACCGCGGACAGTATGAACACTGAAGCTTTCTTT,CASTADSMNTEAFF